Listed below are T cell receptor beta chains from one sample, sequenced in a study of blood T cell repertoires in COVID-19. Measured with immunoSEQ multiplex PCR; TCRdb has only the in-frame clones, and not every one. The sample has 200,000 or so clones, just over 85% seen once; the top ten hold 3% to 4.5%. Material: PBMCs or T cells enriched from blood (not recorded which). Receptors originate from a middle-aged woman with acute COVID-19. Both conserved end residues are part of each CDR3. The order of the fields is clone size, D gene, V gene, J gene, CDR3 DNA, CDR3 protein. A D gene is named only where the DNA matches it firmly. A row's size may be missing; if present it is once, few, many or a size class.

once	-	TRBV28	TRBJ2-1	TGTGCCAGCAGTTTTCCCGACGCCAGGGTTGGGCAGTTCTTC	CASSFPDARVGQFF
-	TRBD2	TRBV10-3	TRBJ2-1	TGTGCCATCGGCTTTGTAGCGGGAGATAGCTACAATGAGCAGTTCTTC	CAIGFVAGDSYNEQFF
few	TRBD1	TRBV19	TRBJ2-7	TGTGCCAGTAGTATAGAAGGGGGCCGTGTCTCCTCCTACGAGCAGTACTTC	CASSIEGGRVSSYEQYF
-	TRBD1	TRBV4-3	TRBJ2-5	TGCGCCAGCAGCCAAGGCCAGGGGGAAGAGACCCAGTACTTC	CASSQGQGEETQYF
-	TRBD2	TRBV2	TRBJ2-5	TGTGCCAGCAGGCCGGGACTAGCGGGAGTAGAGACCCAGTACTTC	CASRPGLAGVETQYF
-	TRBD1	TRBV28	TRBJ1-2	TGTGCCAGCAGTTCTGGGGGGACAGCGGGCTACACCTTC	CASSSGGTAGYTF
-	-	TRBV6-1	TRBJ1-3	TGTGCCAGCAGTGAATCTGGGGCAGGAAACACCATATATTTT	CASSESGAGNTIYF
-	-	TRBV18	TRBJ1-5	TGTGCCAGCTCACCACTCGGACAGACGCCTAATCAGCCCCAGCATTTT	CASSPLGQTPNQPQHF
-	-	TRBV24-1	TRBJ1-1	TGTGCCACCAGTGATAGTAGTGATACTGAAGCTTTCTTT	CATSDSSDTEAFF
-	TRBD1	TRBV7-9	TRBJ2-3	TGTGCCAGCAGCTTAGGGCAGGGGGGCACAGATACGCAGTATTTT	CASSLGQGGTDTQYF
-	TRBD2	TRBV30	TRBJ2-7	TGTGCCTGGAGTCCGACTAGCGGGAGCATTAAGCAGTACTTC	CAWSPTSGSIKQYF
once	-	TRBV5-1	TRBJ1-3	TGCGCCAGCAGCTTGGACACTGGAAACACCATATATTTT	CASSLDTGNTIYF
few	TRBD2	TRBV4-1	TRBJ2-2	TGCGCCAGCAGCCAATCTACGGGACTAGCGGGATCCACCGGGGAGCTGTTTTTT	CASSQSTGLAGSTGELFF
-	-	TRBV1	TRBJ1-2	TGCACCAGCAGTTCAAGCCATGGCTACACCTTC	CTSSSSHGYTF
-	-	TRBV5-1	TRBJ2-7	TGCGCCAGCAGCTTGGATTCCATCTCCTACGAGCAGTACTTC	CASSLDSISYEQYF
-	-	TRBV6-6	TRBJ1-2	TGTGCCAGCAAATACCGGGAGGGCGGCTACACCTTC	CASKYREGGYTF
few	-	TRBV27	TRBJ1-6	TGTGCCAGCAGTTTAACAGGGATTTCACCCCTCCACTTT	CASSLTGISPLHF
-	-	TRBV3-1/TRBV3-2	TRBJ2-7	TGTGCCAGTGGGGACTCCCCCTACGAGCAGTACTTC	CASGDSPYEQYF
-	TRBD2	TRBV4-1	TRBJ2-3	TGCGCCAGCAGCCAAGATCATAGGCTAGTCGGGCTAGCGGCCACAGATACGCAGTATTTT	CASSQDHRLVGLAATDTQYF
-	TRBD1	TRBV5-5	TRBJ2-1	TGTGCCAGCAGCTTGCAGGGGGCAGCATACAATGAGCAGTTCTTC	CASSLQGAAYNEQFF
-	TRBD1	TRBV4-2	TRBJ2-1	TGTGCTCCCGGGACAGGGAGACACTCCTACAATGAGCAGTTCTTC	CAPGTGRHSYNEQFF
-	-	TRBV5-1	TRBJ1-1	TGCGCCAGCAGCCTCGCAGGGGAGGGGGTTGGGACTGAAGCTTTCTTT	CASSLAGEGVGTEAFF
-	-	TRBV24-1	TRBJ1-2	TGTGCCACCAGTGATGAAGGCGGCTATGGCTACACCTTC	CATSDEGGYGYTF
-	-	TRBV27	TRBJ1-6	TGTGCCAGCAGTTTAAGTGTTGTGGGGCACTCACCCCTCCACTTT	CASSLSVVGHSPLHF
-	TRBD2	TRBV5-1	TRBJ2-7	TGCGCCAGCAGTAGAGCGGGGGACCCCAACGAGCAGTACTTC	CASSRAGDPNEQYF
-	TRBD2	TRBV11-3	TRBJ2-7	TGTGCCAGCAGCTTAGCGGGAGGTTCAGTTTACGAGCAGTACTTC	CASSLAGGSVYEQYF
-	TRBD2	TRBV18	TRBJ2-5	TGTGCCAGCTCACCTTCCAGGACTAGCCAAGAGACCCAGTACTTC	CASSPSRTSQETQYF
-	-	TRBV10-3	TRBJ1-2	TGTGCCATCAGTGAGGAAAGGACAGTCTATGGCTACACCTTC	CAISEERTVYGYTF
-	TRBD2	TRBV7-9	TRBJ2-1	TGTGCCAGCAGCTCGGGACTAGCGGGAAAAATTTCGGGATGGGAGCAGTTCTTC	CASSSGLAGKISGWEQFF
once	TRBD2	TRBV19	TRBJ2-1	TGTGCCAGTAGTACCACGTGGACTAGCGGGAGGACCTACAATGAGCAGTTCTTC	CASSTTWTSGRTYNEQFF
-	-	TRBV27	TRBJ2-7	TGTGCCAGCAGTAGGGGCTACGAGCAGTACTTC	CASSRGYEQYF
-	-	TRBV28	TRBJ2-7	TGTGCCAGCAGACCGACACTGACCCTCTACGAGCAGTACTTC	CASRPTLTLYEQYF
-	-	TRBV11-3	TRBJ1-1	TGTGCCAGCAGCTTAGACCAGGGATCAACTGAAGCTTTCTTT	CASSLDQGSTEAFF
once	-	TRBV28	TRBJ1-2	TGTGCCAGCAGTTTGAGTAATCTTCCCGGCTACACCTTC	CASSLSNLPGYTF
-	TRBD2	TRBV6-5	TRBJ2-7	TGTGCCAGCAGTTACTCACTAGCGGGGGGCAACGAGCAGTACTTC	CASSYSLAGGNEQYF
-	-	TRBV7-3	TRBJ2-5	TGTGCCAGCAGCATTACCGGGGGAGAAGAAGAGACCCAGTACTTC	CASSITGGEEETQYF
-	-	TRBV10-2	TRBJ2-5	TGCGCCAGCGGAGAGGGTTGGGAGACCCAGTACTTC	CASGEGWETQYF